Given below is one T cell receptor beta chain in context. What it recognizes is unknown. This entry is derived from a study of shared clonotypes between healthy human individuals. Overall study results and limits: Naive subsets generally exceeded memory subsets in estimated richness. Sampling used blood alone; tissue repertoires probably differ.

CD45RO negativity and positive selection for CCR7 defined naive CD8 cells, a population that excluded terminally differentiated effector memory CD45RA+ cells. Clones were read by immunoSEQ multiplex PCR, and TCRdb kept only the in-frame ones, dropping some. The sample holds about 820,000 clones; approximately 92% are singletons and the top ten take under 30%. V shed 2 bases and J shed 8 bases, with 10 bases lying between them. CDR3 length: 13 residues. The germline V gene encodes CDR1 SGHNT and CDR2 YENEEA. Material for sequencing was naive CD8+ T cells sorted from blood. The TCR comes from a man aged 25 to 45 in good health. This chain joins TRBV11-3 and TRBJ2-1; D is possibly TRBD1 or TRBD2 (5 bases each). This chain's CDR3 is CASSLMGVDEQFF. CDR3 DNA: TGTGCCAGCAGCTTAATGGGGGTGGATGAGCAGTTCTTC.